At least ten counts were recorded for the clone carrying this T cell receptor beta chain. Unique molecular identifiers were incorporated when the TCRbeta library was constructed. TCRdb re-called the PCR reads with MiXCR, one entry per CDR3 protein. Among approximately 20,000 distinct CDR3 sequences listed, about an eighth were seen once. The record originates from a study of T-cell reconstitution after alpha-beta-depleted transplantation in children. The CDR3 has 12 residues. Germline CDR1 SGHAT, CDR2 FQNNGV. Trimming took off 0 bases at V and 7 bases at J, with 6 bases between the two ends. V and J are TRBV11-2 and TRBJ2-5, with a weak D call TRBD1 (5 bases). The sequencing here drew on PBMCs, mostly from graft donor cells, taken 60 days after TCRalphabeta/CD19-depleted stem cell transplant. The receptor was derived from a female patient aged 2-9 years who had a stem cell transplant for congenital amegakaryocytic thrombocytopenia, so the T cells may come from the graft donor. CDR3 residues: CASSLDGATQYF. CDR3 coding DNA: TGTGCCAGCAGCTTAGATGGGGCGACCCAGTACTTC. Together with reference TRBV11-2 and TRBJ2-5, the CDR3 gives the full variable domain: EAGVAQSPRYKIIEKRQSVAFWCNPISGHATLYWYQQILGQGPKLLIQFQNNGVVDDSQLPKDRFSAERLKGVDSTLKIQPAKLEDSAVYLCASSLDGATQYFGPGTRLLVL.